This T cell receptor (beta chain) appears in the sequencing data of a study of T-cell reconstitution after alpha-beta-depleted transplantation in children. V was clipped by 4 bases and J by 0 bases, with 13 bases between them. The CDR3 spans 16 residues. Germline V lookup: CDR1 MNHEY, CDR2 SVGEGT. This clonotype was detected a few times. For TCRbeta, the library was prepared with unique molecular identifiers. TCRdb called the PCR reads again in MiXCR, with one record for every CDR3 protein. This sample carries under 450,000 distinct CDR3 sequences, roughly 15% of them seen once, and the ten largest clones take approximately 28%.

J is TRBJ2-4 and V is TRBV6-2 or TRBV6-3; unclear D gene. This sample comprised PBMCs, mostly from graft donor cells, obtained 360 days after TCRalphabeta/CD19-depleted stem cell transplant. This clonotype was obtained from a boy younger than two who had a stem cell transplant for Wiskott-Aldrich syndrome, so the T cells may come from the graft donor. CDR3 loop: CASSSTRVIAKNIQYF. In DNA form, the CDR3 reads TGTGCCAGCAGTTCTACAAGGGTGATAGCCAAAAACATTCAGTACTTC.